This T cell receptor beta chain appears in the sequencing data of a study of T cells in Graves' hyperthyroidism and ophthalmopathy. It was RNA transcripts that yielded the amplified TCR beta CDR3 regions. First-round RT-PCR with HTBI primers amplified the TCR CDR3 region. TCRdb passed the multiplex PCR reads through MiXCR, listing each CDR3 protein once. Here the sample spans some 620,000 distinct CDR3 sequences, under 20% being singletons. Losses at the gene ends were 4 bases for V and 8 bases for J; bases not matched to a gene: 12. The CDR3 has 17 residues. Germline V gives CDR1 MGHRA, CDR2 YSYEKL. The rearrangement uses TRBV4-1 and TRBJ2-2; 11 nucleotides line up with TRBD2. Input material: blood. The TCR comes from a woman aged 25 to 45 with Graves' hyperthyroidism. As DNA, the CDR3 is TGCGCCAGCAGCCTTCTGACTAGCGGGAATATGGGTGGGGAGCTGTTTTTT. Its translation: CASSLLTSGNMGGELFF.